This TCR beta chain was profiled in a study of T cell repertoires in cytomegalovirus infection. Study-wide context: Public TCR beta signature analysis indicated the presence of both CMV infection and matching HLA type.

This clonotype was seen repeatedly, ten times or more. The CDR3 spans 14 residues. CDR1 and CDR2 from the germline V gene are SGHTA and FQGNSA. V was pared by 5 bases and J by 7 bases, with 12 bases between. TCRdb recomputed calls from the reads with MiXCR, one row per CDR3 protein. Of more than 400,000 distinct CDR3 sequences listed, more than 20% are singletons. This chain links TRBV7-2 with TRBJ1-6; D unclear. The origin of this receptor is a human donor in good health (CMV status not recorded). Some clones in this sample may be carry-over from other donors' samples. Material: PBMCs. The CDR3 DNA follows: TGTGCCAGCAGCCTAAACGGACGGAATTCACCCCTCCACTTT. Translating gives CASSLNGRNSPLHF. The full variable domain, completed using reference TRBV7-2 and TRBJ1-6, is GAGVSQSPSNKVTEKGKDVELRCDPISGHTALYWYRQSLGQGLEFLIYFQGNSAPDKSGLPSDRFSAERTGGSVSTLTIQRTQQEDSAVYLCASSLNGRNSPLHFGNGTRLTVT.